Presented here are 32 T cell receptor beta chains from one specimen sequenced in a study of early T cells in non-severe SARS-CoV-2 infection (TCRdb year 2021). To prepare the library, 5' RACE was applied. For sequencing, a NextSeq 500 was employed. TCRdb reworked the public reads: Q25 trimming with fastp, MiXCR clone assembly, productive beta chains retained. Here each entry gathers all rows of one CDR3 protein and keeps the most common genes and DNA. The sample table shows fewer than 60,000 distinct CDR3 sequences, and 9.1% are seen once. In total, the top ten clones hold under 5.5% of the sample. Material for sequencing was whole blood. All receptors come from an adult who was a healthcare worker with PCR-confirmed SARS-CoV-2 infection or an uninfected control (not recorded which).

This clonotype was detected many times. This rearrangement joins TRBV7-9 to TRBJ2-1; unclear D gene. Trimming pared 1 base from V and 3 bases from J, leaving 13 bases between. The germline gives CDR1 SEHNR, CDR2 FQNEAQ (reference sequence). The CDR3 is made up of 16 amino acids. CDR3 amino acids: CASSLGSRPDYNEQFF. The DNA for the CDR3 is TGTGCCAGCAGCTTAGGTTCTAGGCCGGACTACAATGAGCAGTTCTTC.

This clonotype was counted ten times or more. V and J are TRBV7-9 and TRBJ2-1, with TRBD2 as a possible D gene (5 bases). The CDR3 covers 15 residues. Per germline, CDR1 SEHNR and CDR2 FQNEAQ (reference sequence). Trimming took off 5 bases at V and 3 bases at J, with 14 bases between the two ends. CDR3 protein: CASSDLATFYNEQFF. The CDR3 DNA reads TGTGCCAGCAGCGACTTAGCGACATTCTACAATGAGCAGTTCTTC.

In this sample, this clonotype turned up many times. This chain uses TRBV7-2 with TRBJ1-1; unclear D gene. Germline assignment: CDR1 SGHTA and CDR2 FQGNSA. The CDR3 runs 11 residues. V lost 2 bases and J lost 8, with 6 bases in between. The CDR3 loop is CASSLLSEAFF. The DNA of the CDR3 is TGTGCCAGCAGCTTATTATCGGAAGCTTTCTTT.

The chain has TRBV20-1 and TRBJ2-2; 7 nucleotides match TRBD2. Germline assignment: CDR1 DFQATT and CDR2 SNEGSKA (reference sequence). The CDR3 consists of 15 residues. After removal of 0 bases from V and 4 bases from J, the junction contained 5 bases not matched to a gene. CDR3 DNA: TGCAGTGCTAGAGATGCGGGAGTGAGCACCGGGGAGCTGTTTTTT. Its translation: CSARDAGVSTGELFF.

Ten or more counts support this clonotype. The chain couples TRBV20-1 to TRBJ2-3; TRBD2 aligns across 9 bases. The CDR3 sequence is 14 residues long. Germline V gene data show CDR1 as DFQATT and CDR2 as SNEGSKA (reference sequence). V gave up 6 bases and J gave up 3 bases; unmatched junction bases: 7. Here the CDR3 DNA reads TGCAGTGCCGCGCGGCGGGAGGGGACAGATACGCAGTATTTT. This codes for CSAARREGTDTQYF.

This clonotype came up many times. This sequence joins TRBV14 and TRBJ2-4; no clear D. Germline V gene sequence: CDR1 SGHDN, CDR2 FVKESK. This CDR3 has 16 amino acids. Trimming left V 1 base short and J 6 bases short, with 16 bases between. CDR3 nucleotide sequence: TGTGCCAGCAGCCAAGGGAGTTCACACCGGAGAAACATTCAGTACTTC. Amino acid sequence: CASSQGSSHRRNIQYF.

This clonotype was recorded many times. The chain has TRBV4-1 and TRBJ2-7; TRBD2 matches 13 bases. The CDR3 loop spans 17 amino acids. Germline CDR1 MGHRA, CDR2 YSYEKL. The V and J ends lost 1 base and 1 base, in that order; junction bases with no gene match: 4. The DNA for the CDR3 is TGCGCCAGCAGCCAAGGTTGGACTAGCGGGAGTTCCTACGAGCAGTACTTC. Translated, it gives CASSQGWTSGSSYEQYF.

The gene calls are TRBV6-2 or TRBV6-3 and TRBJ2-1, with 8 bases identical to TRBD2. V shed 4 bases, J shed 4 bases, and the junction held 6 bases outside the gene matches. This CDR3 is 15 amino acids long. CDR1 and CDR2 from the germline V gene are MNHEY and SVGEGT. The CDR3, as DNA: TGTGCCAGCAGTTTCAAAGCGGGAGCATACAATGAGCAGTTCTTC. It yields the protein CASSFKAGAYNEQFF.

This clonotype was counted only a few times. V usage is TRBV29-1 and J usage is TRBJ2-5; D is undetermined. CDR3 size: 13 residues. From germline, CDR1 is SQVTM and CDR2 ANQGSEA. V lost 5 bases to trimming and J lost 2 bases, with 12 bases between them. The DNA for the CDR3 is TGCAGCGTTCTTTCGTTGAGTCAAGAGACCCAGTACTTC. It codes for CSVLSLSQETQYF.

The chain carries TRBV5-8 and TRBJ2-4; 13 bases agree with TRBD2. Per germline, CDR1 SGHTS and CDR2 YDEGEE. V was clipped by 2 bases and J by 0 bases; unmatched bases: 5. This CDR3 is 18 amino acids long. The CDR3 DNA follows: TGTGCCAGCAGCTTCGGACTAGCGGGGGAACTAGCCAAAAACATTCAGTACTTC. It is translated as CASSFGLAGELAKNIQYF.

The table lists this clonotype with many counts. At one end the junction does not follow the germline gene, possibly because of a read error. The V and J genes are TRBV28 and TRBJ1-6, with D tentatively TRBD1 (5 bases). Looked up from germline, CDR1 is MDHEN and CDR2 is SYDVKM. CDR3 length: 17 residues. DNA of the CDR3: TGTGCCAGCAGTGATCCGGACACTAGGAATTATAATTCACCCCTCCATTTT. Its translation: CASSDPDTRNYNSPLHF. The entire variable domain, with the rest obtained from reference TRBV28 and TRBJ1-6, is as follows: DVKVTQSSRYLVKRTGEKVFLECVQDMDHENMFWYRQDPGLGLRLIYFSYDVKMKEKGDIPEGYSVSREKKERFSLILESASTNQTSMYLCASSDPDTRNYNSPLHFGNGTRLTVT.

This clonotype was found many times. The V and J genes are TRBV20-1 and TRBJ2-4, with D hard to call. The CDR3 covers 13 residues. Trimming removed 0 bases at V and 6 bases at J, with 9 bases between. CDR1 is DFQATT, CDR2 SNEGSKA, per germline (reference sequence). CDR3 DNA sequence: TGCAGTGCTAGAGATATGGATACAAACATTCAGTACTTC. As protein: CSARDMDTNIQYF.

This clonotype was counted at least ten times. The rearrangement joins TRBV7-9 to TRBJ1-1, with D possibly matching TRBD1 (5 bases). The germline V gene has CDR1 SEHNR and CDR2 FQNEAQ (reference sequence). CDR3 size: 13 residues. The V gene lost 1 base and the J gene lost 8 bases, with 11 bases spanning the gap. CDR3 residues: CASSLDPAGEAFF. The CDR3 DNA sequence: TGTGCCAGCAGCTTAGATCCTGCAGGGGAAGCTTTCTTT.

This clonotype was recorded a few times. CDR3 DNA sequence: TGCAGCGTTGAAGGGACAGCGAACACTGAAGCTTTCTTT. Its protein is CSVEGTANTEAFF. The chain recombines TRBV29-1 with TRBJ1-1, with a weak D call TRBD1 (6 bases). V was clipped by 1 base and J by 1 base, with 7 bases between them. The germline V gene encodes CDR1 SQVTM and CDR2 ANQGSEA. CDR3 size: 13 residues.

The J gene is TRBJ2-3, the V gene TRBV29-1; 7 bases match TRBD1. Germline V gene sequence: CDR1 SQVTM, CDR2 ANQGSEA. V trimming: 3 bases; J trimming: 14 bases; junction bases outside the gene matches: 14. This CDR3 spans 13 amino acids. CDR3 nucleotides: TGCAGCGTTGACCCCAAAGGCAGGGGGAGCCGGTATTTT. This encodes CSVDPKGRGSRYF.

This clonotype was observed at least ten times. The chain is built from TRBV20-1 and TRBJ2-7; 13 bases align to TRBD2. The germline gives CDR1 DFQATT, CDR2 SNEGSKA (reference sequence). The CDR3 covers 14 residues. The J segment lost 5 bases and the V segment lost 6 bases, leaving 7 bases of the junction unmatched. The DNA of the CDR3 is TGCAGTGCCCCGGGACTAGCGGGATGGGACGAGCAGTACTTC. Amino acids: CSAPGLAGWDEQYF.

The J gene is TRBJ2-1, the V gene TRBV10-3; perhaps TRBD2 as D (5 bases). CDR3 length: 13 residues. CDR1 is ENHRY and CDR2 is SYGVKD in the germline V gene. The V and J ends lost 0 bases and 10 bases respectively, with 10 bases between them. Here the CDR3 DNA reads TGTGCCATCAGTGAGTCGGCCGGAGGAGAGCAGTTCTTC. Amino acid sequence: CAISESAGGEQFF.

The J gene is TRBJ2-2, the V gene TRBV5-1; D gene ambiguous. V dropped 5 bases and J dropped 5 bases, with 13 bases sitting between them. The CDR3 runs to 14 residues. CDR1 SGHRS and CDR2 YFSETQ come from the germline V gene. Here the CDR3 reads CASSGPPVTGELFF. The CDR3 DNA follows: TGCGCCAGCAGTGGCCCACCAGTGACCGGGGAGCTGTTTTTT. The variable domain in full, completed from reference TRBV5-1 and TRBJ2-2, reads KAGVTQTPRYLIKTRGQQVTLSCSPISGHRSVSWYQQTPGQGLQFLFEYFSETQRNKGNFPGRFSGRQFSNSRSEMNVSTLELGDSALYLCASSGPPVTGELFFGEGSRLTVL.

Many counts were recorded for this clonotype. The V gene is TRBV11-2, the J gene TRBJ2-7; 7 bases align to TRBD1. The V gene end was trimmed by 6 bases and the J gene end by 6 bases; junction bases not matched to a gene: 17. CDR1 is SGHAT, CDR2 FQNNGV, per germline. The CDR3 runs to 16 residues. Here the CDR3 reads CASSGREGGAAGEQYF. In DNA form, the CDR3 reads TGTGCCAGCAGTGGTCGAGAAGGGGGCGCCGCCGGCGAGCAGTACTTC.

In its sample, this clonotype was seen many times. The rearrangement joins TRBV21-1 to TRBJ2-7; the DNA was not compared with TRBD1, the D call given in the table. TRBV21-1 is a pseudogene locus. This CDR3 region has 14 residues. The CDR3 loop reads CASRIRDRAYEQYF. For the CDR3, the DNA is TGTGCCAGCAGGATTCGGGACAGGGCTTACGAGCAGTACTTC.

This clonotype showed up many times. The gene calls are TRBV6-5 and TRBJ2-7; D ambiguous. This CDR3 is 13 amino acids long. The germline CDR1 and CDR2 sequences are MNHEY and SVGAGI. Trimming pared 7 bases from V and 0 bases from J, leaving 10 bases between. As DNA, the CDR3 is TGTGCCAGCAAACGGACGCCCTCCTACGAGCAGTACTTC. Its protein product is CASKRTPSYEQYF.

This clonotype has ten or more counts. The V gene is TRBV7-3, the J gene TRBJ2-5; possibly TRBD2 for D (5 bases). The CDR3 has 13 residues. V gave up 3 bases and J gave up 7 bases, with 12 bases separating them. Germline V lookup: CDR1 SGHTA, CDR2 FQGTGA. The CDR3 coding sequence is TGTGCCAGCAGCTTTGATGGACTCGGGACCCAGTACTTC. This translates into CASSFDGLGTQYF.

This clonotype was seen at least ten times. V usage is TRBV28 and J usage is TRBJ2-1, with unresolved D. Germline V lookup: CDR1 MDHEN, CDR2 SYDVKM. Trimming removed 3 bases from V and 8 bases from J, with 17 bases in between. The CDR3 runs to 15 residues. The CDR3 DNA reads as TGTGCCAGCAGTTTTTTACAGAGCCATTTCTATGAGCAGTTCTTC. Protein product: CASSFLQSHFYEQFF.

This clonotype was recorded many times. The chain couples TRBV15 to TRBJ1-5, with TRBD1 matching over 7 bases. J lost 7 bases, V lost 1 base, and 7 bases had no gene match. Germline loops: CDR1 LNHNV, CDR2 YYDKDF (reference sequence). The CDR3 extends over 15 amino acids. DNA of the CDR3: TGTGCCACCAGCAGAGGGACAGGCGAGGGACAGCCCCAGCATTTT. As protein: CATSRGTGEGQPQHF.

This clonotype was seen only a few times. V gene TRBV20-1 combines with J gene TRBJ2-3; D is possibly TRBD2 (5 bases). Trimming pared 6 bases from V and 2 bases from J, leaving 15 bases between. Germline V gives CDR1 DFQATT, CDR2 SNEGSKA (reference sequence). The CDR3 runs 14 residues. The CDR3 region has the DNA TGCAGTGCCCGAGGGCCAGGAAACACAGATACGCAGTATTTT. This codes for CSARGPGNTDTQYF.

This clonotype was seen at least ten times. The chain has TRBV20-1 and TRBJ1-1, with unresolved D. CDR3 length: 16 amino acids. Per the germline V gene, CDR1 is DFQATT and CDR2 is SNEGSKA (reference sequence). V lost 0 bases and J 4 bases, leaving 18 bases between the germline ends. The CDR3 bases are TGCAGTGCTAGAGACCCCTCGCCGCGGAAGAGCACTGAAGCTTTCTTT. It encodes CSARDPSPRKSTEAFF.

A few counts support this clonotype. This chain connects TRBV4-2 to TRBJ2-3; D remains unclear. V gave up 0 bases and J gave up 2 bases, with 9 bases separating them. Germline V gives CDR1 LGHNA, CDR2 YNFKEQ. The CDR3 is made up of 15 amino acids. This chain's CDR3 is CASSQEGFSTDTQYF. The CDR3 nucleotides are TGTGCCAGCAGCCAAGAGGGGTTTTCCACAGATACGCAGTATTTT.

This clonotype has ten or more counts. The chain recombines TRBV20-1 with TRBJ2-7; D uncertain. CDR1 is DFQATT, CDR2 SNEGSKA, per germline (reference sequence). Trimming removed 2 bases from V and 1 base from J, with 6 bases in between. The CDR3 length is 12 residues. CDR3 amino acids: CSARYGSYEQYF. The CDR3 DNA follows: TGCAGTGCTAGATACGGTTCCTACGAGCAGTACTTC.

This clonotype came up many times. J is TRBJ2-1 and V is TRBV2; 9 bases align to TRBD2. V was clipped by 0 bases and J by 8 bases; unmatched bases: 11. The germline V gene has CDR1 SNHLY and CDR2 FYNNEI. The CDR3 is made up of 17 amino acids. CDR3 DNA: TGTGCCAGCAGTGAAGCGCTTAGCGGCGGGAGGGCCTATGAGCAGTTCTTC. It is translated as CASSEALSGGRAYEQFF.

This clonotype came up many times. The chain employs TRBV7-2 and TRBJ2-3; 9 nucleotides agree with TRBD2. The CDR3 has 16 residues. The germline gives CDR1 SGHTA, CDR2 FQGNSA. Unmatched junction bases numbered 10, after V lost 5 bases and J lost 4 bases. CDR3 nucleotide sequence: TGTGCCAGCAGCCCTTTGGGCGGGAGGGCCCCAGATACGCAGTATTTT. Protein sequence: CASSPLGGRAPDTQYF.

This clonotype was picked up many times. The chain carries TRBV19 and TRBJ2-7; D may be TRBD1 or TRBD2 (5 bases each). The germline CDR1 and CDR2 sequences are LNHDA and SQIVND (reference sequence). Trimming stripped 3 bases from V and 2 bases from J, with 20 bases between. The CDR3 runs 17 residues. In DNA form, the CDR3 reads TGTGCCAGTAGTATGAGGGACGGCGCTGGCGGAGCCTACGAGCAGTACTTC. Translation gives CASSMRDGAGGAYEQYF.

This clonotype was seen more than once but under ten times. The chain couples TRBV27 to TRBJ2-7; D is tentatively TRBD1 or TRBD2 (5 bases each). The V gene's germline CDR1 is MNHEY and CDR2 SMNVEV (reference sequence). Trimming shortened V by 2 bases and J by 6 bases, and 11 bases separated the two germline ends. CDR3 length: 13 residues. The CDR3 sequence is CASSLALGAEQYF. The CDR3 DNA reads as TGTGCCAGCAGTTTAGCACTCGGGGCCGAGCAGTACTTC.